This is a list of T cell receptor beta chains from one sample in a study of cytomegalovirus exposure and HLA in healthy donors. Some clones are missing from TCRdb's copy, which holds only in-frame ones; the method was immunoSEQ multiplex PCR. The data show some 200,000 clones, approximately 90% seen once. Sequencing used PBMCs. These receptors were taken from a young woman in good health and CMV-seronegative. The CDR3 runs from the conserved cysteine through the conserved F or W. The D gene is left open where the match is weak.

J,D,V,CDR3,DNA
TRBJ2-7,-,TRBV18,CASSPNSRYEQYF,TGTGCCAGCTCACCGAACAGCCGTTACGAGCAGTACTTC
TRBJ2-2,TRBD2,TRBV4-1,CASSQSRGRAPHTGELFF,TGCGCCAGCAGCCAATCTCGTGGGAGGGCCCCCCACACCGGGGAGCTGTTTTTT
TRBJ2-2,-,TRBV2,CASRRDSNTGELFF,TGTGCCAGCAGGAGGGACTCGAACACCGGGGAGCTGTTTTTT
TRBJ2-3,-,TRBV6-5,CASSPTGSHADTQYF,TGTGCCAGCAGCCCTACAGGGAGTCATGCAGATACGCAGTATTTT
TRBJ1-5,TRBD1,TRBV30,CAWDRQGSYSNQPQHF,TGTGCCTGGGATCGACAGGGTTCATATAGCAATCAGCCCCAGCATTTT
TRBJ2-7,TRBD1,TRBV28,CASRQGKWEQYF,TGTGCCAGCAGACAGGGGAAGTGGGAGCAGTACTTC
TRBJ1-1,-,TRBV10-3,CAISERQGIEAFF,TGTGCCATCAGTGAGAGGCAGGGGATTGAAGCTTTCTTT
TRBJ2-7,-,TRBV5-1,CASSLWDTPSMIFYEQYF,TGCGCCAGCAGCTTATGGGACACCCCGAGCATGATCTTCTACGAGCAGTACTTC
TRBJ2-2,-,TRBV29-1,CSVGKTEAQNTGELFF,TGCAGCGTGGGGAAGACAGAAGCCCAAAACACCGGGGAGCTGTTTTTT
TRBJ2-6,-,TRBV5-1,CASSLGAHSGANVLTF,TGCGCCAGCAGTTTGGGGGCACACTCTGGGGCCAACGTCCTGACTTTC
TRBJ1-1,-,TRBV27,CASSLNSLVTEAFF,TGTGCCAGCAGTTTAAACTCCTTGGTCACTGAAGCTTTCTTT
TRBJ2-3,TRBD2,TRBV6-1,CANSGGRATDTQYF,TGTGCCAACAGTGGGGGGAGGGCCACAGATACGCAGTATTTT